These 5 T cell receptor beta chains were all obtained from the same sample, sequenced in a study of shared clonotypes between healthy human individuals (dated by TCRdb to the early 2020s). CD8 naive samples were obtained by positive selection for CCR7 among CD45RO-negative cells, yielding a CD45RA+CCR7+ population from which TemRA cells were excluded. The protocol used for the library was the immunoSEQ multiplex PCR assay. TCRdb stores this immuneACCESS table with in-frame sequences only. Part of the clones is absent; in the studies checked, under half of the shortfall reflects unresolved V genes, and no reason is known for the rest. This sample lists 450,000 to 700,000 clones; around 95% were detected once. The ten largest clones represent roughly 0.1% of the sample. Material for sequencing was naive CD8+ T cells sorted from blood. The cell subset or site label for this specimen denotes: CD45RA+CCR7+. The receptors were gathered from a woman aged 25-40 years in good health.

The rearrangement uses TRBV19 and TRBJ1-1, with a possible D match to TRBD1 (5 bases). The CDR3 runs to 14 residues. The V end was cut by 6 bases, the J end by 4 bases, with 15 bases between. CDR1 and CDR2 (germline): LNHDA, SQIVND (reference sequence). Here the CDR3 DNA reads TGTGCCAGTAGCACGATCGGGGGACCCACTGAAGCTTTCTTT. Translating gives CASSTIGGPTEAFF.

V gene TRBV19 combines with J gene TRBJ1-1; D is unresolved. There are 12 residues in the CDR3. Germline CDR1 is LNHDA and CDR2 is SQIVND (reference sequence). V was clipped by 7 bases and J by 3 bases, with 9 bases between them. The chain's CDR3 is CASKETYTEAFF. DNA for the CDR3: TGTGCCAGTAAGGAAACCTACACTGAAGCTTTCTTT.

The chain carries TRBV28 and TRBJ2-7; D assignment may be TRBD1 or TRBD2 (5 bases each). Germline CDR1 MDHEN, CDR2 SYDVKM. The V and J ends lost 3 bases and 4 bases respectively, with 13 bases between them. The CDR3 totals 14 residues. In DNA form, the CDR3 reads TGTGCCAGCAGTTTCGGGACGTGGTTTTACGAGCAGTACTTC. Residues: CASSFGTWFYEQYF.

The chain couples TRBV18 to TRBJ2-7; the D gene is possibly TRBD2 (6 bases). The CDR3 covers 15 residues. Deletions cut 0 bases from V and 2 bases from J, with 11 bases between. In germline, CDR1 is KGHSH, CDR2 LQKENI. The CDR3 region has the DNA TGTGCCAGCTCACCACCCGGGACTGGAGCCTACGAGCAGTACTTC. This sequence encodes CASSPPGTGAYEQYF. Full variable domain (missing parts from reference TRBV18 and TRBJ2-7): NAGVMQNPRHLVRRRGQEARLRCSPMKGHSHVYWYRQLPEEGLKFMVYLQKENIIDESGMPKERFSAEFPKEGPSILRIQQVVRGDSAAYFCASSPPGTGAYEQYFGPGTRLTVT.

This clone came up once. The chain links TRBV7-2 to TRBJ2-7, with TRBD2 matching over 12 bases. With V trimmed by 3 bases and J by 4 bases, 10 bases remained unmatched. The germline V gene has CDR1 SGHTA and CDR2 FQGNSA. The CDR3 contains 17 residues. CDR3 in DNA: TGTGCCAGCAGCTTTTTGACTAGCGGGAGTTTCACATACGAGCAGTACTTC. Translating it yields CASSFLTSGSFTYEQYF.